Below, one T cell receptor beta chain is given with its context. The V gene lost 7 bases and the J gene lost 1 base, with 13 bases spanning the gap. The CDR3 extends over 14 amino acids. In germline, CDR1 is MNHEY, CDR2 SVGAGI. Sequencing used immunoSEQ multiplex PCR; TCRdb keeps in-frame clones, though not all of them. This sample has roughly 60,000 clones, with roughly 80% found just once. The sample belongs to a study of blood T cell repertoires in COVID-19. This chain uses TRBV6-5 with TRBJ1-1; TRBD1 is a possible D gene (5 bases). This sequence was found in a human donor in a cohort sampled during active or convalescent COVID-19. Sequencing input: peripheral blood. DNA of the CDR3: TGTGCCAGCAAAGGATGGGGGGAGAACACTGAAGCTTTCTTT. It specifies CASKGWGENTEAFF.